Listed below are T cell receptor beta chains from one sample, sequenced in a study of molecular identifiers for immune sequencing clone quantification. TCRdb reanalysed the PCR reads using MiXCR and keeps one entry per CDR3 protein. Found here are a few hundred thousand distinct CDR3 sequences, roughly a quarter of them singletons; the top ten hold roughly 0.7%. Sequenced material: naive CD8+ T cells from blood, with Jurkat cell RNA spiked in. The source is a human donor in good health. Some libraries in this study had Jurkat cell RNA spiked in. Each CDR3 is given with its conserved first and last residue. The D gene is left open where the match is weak. Only part of the rows carry a size: once, few, many, or a class if the clone is expanded.

CDR3aa: CASSLVSGSEQYF; CDR3nt: TGTGCCAGCAGCTTAGTGAGCGGGAGTGAGCAGTACTTC; abundance: many; j_gene: TRBJ2-7; v_gene: TRBV7-9; d_gene: TRBD2
CDR3aa: CASSPGTDTQYF; CDR3nt: TGTGCCAGCAGCCCGGGCACAGATACGCAGTATTTT; abundance: many; j_gene: TRBJ2-3; v_gene: TRBV7-9; d_gene: .
CDR3aa: CSARETGTGQAVDTQYF; CDR3nt: TGCAGTGCTAGAGAGACCGGGACAGGTCAAGCGGTAGATACGCAGTATTTT; abundance: .; j_gene: TRBJ2-3; v_gene: TRBV20-1; d_gene: TRBD1
CDR3aa: CASSFTGPGEQYF; CDR3nt: TGCGCCAGCAGCTTTACAGGGCCCGGTGAGCAGTACTTC; abundance: many; j_gene: TRBJ2-7; v_gene: TRBV5-1; d_gene: .
CDR3aa: CASSQDWLAGTNTQYF; CDR3nt: TGCGCCAGCAGCCAAGATTGGCTAGCGGGGACTAATACGCAGTATTTT; abundance: few; j_gene: TRBJ2-3; v_gene: TRBV4-3; d_gene: TRBD2
CDR3aa: CASSHYSGTALYEQYF; CDR3nt: TGTGCCAGCAGCCACTACTCCGGGACAGCTCTCTACGAGCAGTACTTC; abundance: many; j_gene: TRBJ2-7; v_gene: TRBV13; d_gene: TRBD1
CDR3aa: CASSMSAGRPSEPQHF; CDR3nt: TGCGCCAGCAGTATGTCGGCAGGAAGACCCTCGGAGCCCCAGCATTTT; abundance: many; j_gene: TRBJ1-5; v_gene: TRBV23-1; d_gene: .
CDR3aa: CASSSDSSRFTDTQYF; CDR3nt: TGCGCCAGCAGCTCTGACTCCAGCCGATTCACAGATACGCAGTATTTT; abundance: .; j_gene: TRBJ2-3; v_gene: TRBV5-1; d_gene: .
CDR3aa: CSARDRGLDEQYF; CDR3nt: TGCAGTGCTAGAGATCGTGGGTTGGACGAGCAGTACTTC; abundance: .; j_gene: TRBJ2-7; v_gene: TRBV20-1; d_gene: .
CDR3aa: CASSILRRSEAFF; CDR3nt: TGTGCCAGTAGTATATTGAGGCGGAGTGAAGCTTTCTTT; abundance: many; j_gene: TRBJ1-1; v_gene: TRBV19; d_gene: .
CDR3aa: CASSLGLETDTQYF; CDR3nt: TGTGCCAGCAGCTTAGGACTAGAGACAGATACGCAGTATTTT; abundance: few; j_gene: TRBJ2-3; v_gene: TRBV13; d_gene: .
CDR3aa: CASSEGGYSNQPQHF; CDR3nt: TGTGCCAGCAGTGAGGGGGGGTATAGCAATCAGCCCCAGCATTTT; abundance: many; j_gene: TRBJ1-5; v_gene: TRBV2; d_gene: .
CDR3aa: CASSRTTRDTYEQHF; CDR3nt: TGTGCCAGCAGCAGAACAACTAGGGACACCTACGAGCAGCACTTC; abundance: .; j_gene: TRBJ2-7; v_gene: TRBV9; d_gene: .
CDR3aa: CASSPGLAGIYEQYF; CDR3nt: TGTGCCAGCAGCCCAGGACTAGCGGGGATTTACGAGCAGTACTTC; abundance: .; j_gene: TRBJ2-7; v_gene: TRBV12-3/TRBV12-4; d_gene: TRBD2
CDR3aa: CASSPQAGTPGVNEQFF; CDR3nt: TGTGCCAGCAGCCCCCAAGCGGGAACCCCCGGAGTCAATGAGCAGTTCTTC; abundance: few; j_gene: TRBJ2-1; v_gene: TRBV7-9; d_gene: TRBD2
CDR3aa: CSARDRGEMYYGYTF; CDR3nt: TGCAGTGCTAGAGATCGGGGTGAGATGTACTATGGCTACACCTTC; abundance: few; j_gene: TRBJ1-2; v_gene: TRBV20-1; d_gene: .
CDR3aa: CSARDRWGWAGELFF; CDR3nt: TGCAGTGCTAGAGATCGGTGGGGGTGGGCCGGGGAGCTGTTTTTT; abundance: few; j_gene: TRBJ2-2; v_gene: TRBV20-1; d_gene: .
CDR3aa: CASSYPDTLNHNEQFF; CDR3nt: TGTGCCAGCAGTTACCCGGACACGCTCAACCACAATGAGCAGTTCTTC; abundance: .; j_gene: TRBJ2-1; v_gene: TRBV6-2/TRBV6-3; d_gene: .
CDR3aa: CASSFGAGQPQHF; CDR3nt: TGTGCCAGCAGTTTCGGGGCTGGGCAGCCCCAGCATTTT; abundance: .; j_gene: TRBJ1-5; v_gene: TRBV27; d_gene: .
CDR3aa: CATNGLAADMQYF; CDR3nt: TGTGCCACCAACGGACTAGCGGCAGATATGCAGTATTTT; abundance: .; j_gene: TRBJ2-3; v_gene: TRBV6-2/TRBV6-3; d_gene: TRBD2
CDR3aa: CASSLQSLGAEAFF; CDR3nt: TGTGCCAGCAGCTTACAGTCATTAGGGGCTGAAGCTTTCTTT; abundance: few; j_gene: TRBJ1-1; v_gene: TRBV13; d_gene: .
CDR3aa: CASSYYSPNTGKLFF; CDR3nt: TGTGCCAGCAGTTACTACAGCCCGAACACCGGGAAGCTGTTTTTT; abundance: .; j_gene: TRBJ2-2; v_gene: TRBV6-6; d_gene: .
CDR3aa: CASSPGRALGTQYF; CDR3nt: TGCGCCAGCAGCCCGGGACGGGCCCTAGGGACCCAGTACTTC; abundance: many; j_gene: TRBJ2-5; v_gene: TRBV4-1; d_gene: .
CDR3aa: CPTSPEDRNEKLFF; CDR3nt: TGCCCCACCAGCCCAGAAGACAGGAATGAAAAACTGTTTTTT; abundance: .; j_gene: TRBJ1-4; v_gene: TRBV4-3; d_gene: .
CDR3aa: CSARGTGAGDTQYF; CDR3nt: TGCAGTGCTAGGGGAACAGGCGCCGGAGATACGCAGTATTTT; abundance: many; j_gene: TRBJ2-3; v_gene: TRBV20-1; d_gene: .
CDR3aa: CAWSRTDSTDTQYF; CDR3nt: TGTGCCTGGAGTAGGACGGACAGCACAGATACGCAGTATTTT; abundance: .; j_gene: TRBJ2-3; v_gene: TRBV30; d_gene: .
CDR3aa: CASSTGNQPQHF; CDR3nt: TGTGCCAGCAGCACAGGGAATCAGCCCCAGCATTTT; abundance: .; j_gene: TRBJ1-5; v_gene: TRBV12-3/TRBV12-4; d_gene: .
CDR3aa: CASNWQFSLTQYF; CDR3nt: TGTGCCAGCAATTGGCAGTTTTCTCTCACGCAGTATTTT; abundance: many; j_gene: TRBJ2-3; v_gene: TRBV5-4; d_gene: .
CDR3aa: CASSLGTLVQPQHF; CDR3nt: TGTGCCAGTAGTCTAGGGACTCTTGTGCAGCCCCAGCATTTT; abundance: many; j_gene: TRBJ1-5; v_gene: TRBV19; d_gene: .
CDR3aa: CASRISSYEQYF; CDR3nt: TGTGCCAGCAGGATCTCCTCCTACGAGCAGTACTTC; abundance: few; j_gene: TRBJ2-7; v_gene: TRBV6-2/TRBV6-3; d_gene: .
CDR3aa: CASSQDPNEQFF; CDR3nt: TGTGCCAGCAGCCAAGATCCCAATGAGCAGTTCTTC; abundance: few; j_gene: TRBJ2-1; v_gene: TRBV4-2; d_gene: .
CDR3aa: CASSPPGHPPGANVLTF; CDR3nt: TGTGCCAGCAGCCCACCGGGACACCCGCCTGGGGCCAACGTCCTGACTTTC; abundance: .; j_gene: TRBJ2-6; v_gene: TRBV7-9; d_gene: .
CDR3aa: CAIRGTVNTEAFF; CDR3nt: TGTGCCATCAGGGGGACAGTGAACACTGAAGCTTTCTTT; abundance: many; j_gene: TRBJ1-1; v_gene: TRBV10-3; d_gene: TRBD1
CDR3aa: CASKDRGELTGQPQHF; CDR3nt: TGTGCCAGCAAGGACAGGGGTGAACTTACCGGTCAGCCCCAGCATTTT; abundance: few; j_gene: TRBJ1-5; v_gene: TRBV27; d_gene: TRBD1
CDR3aa: CASSPGQGQAISYEQYF; CDR3nt: TGTGCCAGCAGTCCTGGACAGGGCCAGGCGATCTCCTACGAGCAGTACTTC; abundance: many; j_gene: TRBJ2-7; v_gene: TRBV28; d_gene: TRBD1
CDR3aa: CASSQDPPAHTDTQYF; CDR3nt: TGTGCCAGCAGCCAAGATCCCCCGGCTCATACAGATACGCAGTATTTT; abundance: .; j_gene: TRBJ2-3; v_gene: TRBV14; d_gene: .
CDR3aa: CASMEYSGVQETQYF; CDR3nt: TGTGCCAGCATGGAGTATAGCGGGGTCCAAGAGACCCAGTACTTC; abundance: many; j_gene: TRBJ2-5; v_gene: TRBV6-6; d_gene: TRBD2
CDR3aa: CSARDRRGQETQYF; CDR3nt: TGCAGTGCTAGAGATCGGCGGGGGCAAGAGACCCAGTACTTC; abundance: few; j_gene: TRBJ2-5; v_gene: TRBV20-1; d_gene: TRBD2
CDR3aa: CASSRANTDTQYF; CDR3nt: TGTGCCAGCAGCAGGGCCAACACAGATACGCAGTATTTT; abundance: many; j_gene: TRBJ2-3; v_gene: TRBV7-9; d_gene: .
CDR3aa: CASSHPLPPSAGGRTLEQYF; CDR3nt: TGCGCCAGCAGCCACCCTTTACCCCCTAGTGCAGGCGGGAGGACCCTCGAGCAGTACTTC; abundance: .; j_gene: TRBJ2-7; v_gene: TRBV4-3; d_gene: TRBD2
CDR3aa: CASSRSHENQPQHF; CDR3nt: TGTGCCAGCAGCCGATCGCATGAGAATCAGCCCCAGCATTTT; abundance: many; j_gene: TRBJ1-5; v_gene: TRBV7-9; d_gene: .
CDR3aa: CSVEDRQGLGDEQFF; CDR3nt: TGCAGCGTTGAAGATCGGCAGGGGTTAGGTGATGAGCAGTTCTTC; abundance: many; j_gene: TRBJ2-1; v_gene: TRBV29-1; d_gene: .
CDR3aa: CASSSGLAGSVHPQYF; CDR3nt: TGTGCCAGCAGCTCAGGACTAGCGGGATCTGTGCATCCGCAGTATTTT; abundance: .; j_gene: TRBJ2-3; v_gene: TRBV7-6; d_gene: TRBD2
CDR3aa: CASTPSVRDNGPYEQYF; CDR3nt: TGTGCCAGCACCCCCTCTGTCCGGGACAATGGGCCCTACGAGCAGTACTTC; abundance: few; j_gene: TRBJ2-7; v_gene: TRBV7-2; d_gene: .
CDR3aa: CAISEPNGGGYTF; CDR3nt: TGTGCCATCAGTGAGCCAAATGGTGGCGGCTACACCTTC; abundance: few; j_gene: TRBJ1-2; v_gene: TRBV10-3; d_gene: .